This TCR beta chain appears in the sequencing data of a study of shared clonotypes between healthy human individuals. Findings and limits, study-wide: Naive subsets generally had larger estimated richness than memory subsets.

Germline CDR1 and CDR2: SGHTA and FQGNSA. The V gene lost 5 bases and the J gene lost 2 bases, with 9 bases spanning the gap. This CDR3 has 13 amino acids. The table came from immunoSEQ multiplex PCR; TCRdb's copy has only in-frame clones and leaves some out. The repertoire has 2 million to 3 million clones, 90% to 95% of them found once; the top ten carry about 0.34%. All donors were healthy HIV-negative adults lacking recent acute infections or vaccinations. As concerns this clone: Its specificity is unknown. The sample carries other DNA sequences with the same CDR3.

The chain carries TRBV7-2 and TRBJ1-2, with D hard to call. The source of this sequence is a man younger than 30 in good health. Some clones in this sample may be carry-over from other donors' samples. Sequencing was carried out using naive CD4+ T cells from PBMCs. Subset: CD45RA+ positively selected. CDR3 sequence (DNA): TGTGCCAGCAGCCCCCGACGGAACTATGGCTACACCTTC. Encoded protein: CASSPRRNYGYTF.